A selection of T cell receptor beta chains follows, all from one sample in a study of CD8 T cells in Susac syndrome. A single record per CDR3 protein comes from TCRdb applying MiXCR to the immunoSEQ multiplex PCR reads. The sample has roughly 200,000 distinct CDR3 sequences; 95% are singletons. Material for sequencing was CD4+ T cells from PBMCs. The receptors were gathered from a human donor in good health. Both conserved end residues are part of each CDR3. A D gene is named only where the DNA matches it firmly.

CASSQAGREQYF,TRBV4-3,-,TRBJ2-7
CASSYSSGREETQYF,TRBV6-5,TRBD2,TRBJ2-5
CASSPDLARGGGEQFF,TRBV5-1,TRBD2,TRBJ2-1
CSVAVSSTEAFF,TRBV29-1,-,TRBJ1-1
CASSPNGGLNTEAFF,TRBV5-4,-,TRBJ1-1
CSAASTGSYTEAFF,TRBV20-1,-,TRBJ1-1
CASSFYSSYNEQFF,TRBV5-4,-,TRBJ2-1
CASTAQRGLNTEAFF,TRBV4-3,-,TRBJ1-1
CSAGPGTSLYNEQFF,TRBV20-1,TRBD2,TRBJ2-1
CASSRRQGGTSPLHF,TRBV7-2,TRBD1,TRBJ1-6
CASSLRVGASGSYEQYF,TRBV12-3/TRBV12-4,TRBD2,TRBJ2-7
CSVLASSYEQYF,TRBV29-1,-,TRBJ2-7
CASSRGPRETQYF,TRBV7-9,-,TRBJ2-5
CASSDPNYGYTF,TRBV6-6,-,TRBJ1-2
CASSDAQGAREKLFF,TRBV25-1,TRBD1,TRBJ1-4
CASSGQAASYEQYF,TRBV9,TRBD1,TRBJ2-7
CSVVLGNTEAFF,TRBV29-1,-,TRBJ1-1
CSVRVAVNTGELFF,TRBV29-1,-,TRBJ2-2
CASSLMGGSVNTQYF,TRBV4-2,TRBD2,TRBJ2-3
CASSRDRARGNEQFF,TRBV4-2,TRBD1,TRBJ2-1
CSAGRNNQPQHF,TRBV20-1,-,TRBJ1-5
CATSDAGQGGRETQYF,TRBV24-1,TRBD1,TRBJ2-5
CASSQDFPVAGGSYTF,TRBV3-1,TRBD1,TRBJ1-2
CATSRDPGRANEKLFF,TRBV15,-,TRBJ1-4
CSGAVAGLAYEQYF,TRBV20-1,-,TRBJ2-7